A selection of T cell receptor beta chains follows, all from one sample in a study of blood T cell repertoires in COVID-19. Clones were read by immunoSEQ multiplex PCR, and TCRdb kept only the in-frame ones, dropping some. The table includes about 250,000 clones, around 90% detected once. Input material: peripheral blood. The receptors were sampled from a woman aged 40 to 50 who had recovered from COVID-19. Each CDR3 is given with its conserved first and last residue. Fields, in order: V gene, D gene, clone size, J gene, CDR3 protein, CDR3 DNA. D genes are given only for firm matches. For some rows the clone size is stated as once, few or many, or as a class when expanded; others skip it.

>TRBV3-1/TRBV3-2|TRBD2|NA|TRBJ2-3
CASMLAGITDTQYF
TGTGCCAGCATGCTAGCGGGAATCACAGATACGCAGTATTTT
>TRBV4-1|NA|NA|TRBJ1-5
CASSQDPRNQPQHF
TGCGCCAGCAGCCAAGATCCTCGGAATCAGCCCCAGCATTTT
>TRBV14|NA|NA|TRBJ2-3
CASSPERAFILPQYF
TGTGCCAGCAGCCCCGAGCGCGCCTTTATTCTCCCGCAGTATTTT
>TRBV14|NA|NA|TRBJ1-2
CASSQETGTNYGYTF
TGTGCCAGCAGCCAAGAAACAGGGACTAACTATGGCTACACCTTC
>TRBV13|TRBD1|NA|TRBJ1-4
CASSTPGTGHEKLFF
TGTGCCAGCAGCACTCCCGGGACAGGGCATGAAAAACTGTTTTTT
>TRBV6-5|NA|NA|TRBJ2-7
CASTPGQTYEQYF
TGTGCCAGCACGCCCGGACAGACCTACGAGCAGTACTTC
>TRBV6-5|NA|NA|TRBJ1-2
CASTPGGNYGYTF
TGTGCCAGCACCCCGGGGGGTAACTATGGCTACACCTTC
>TRBV29-1|TRBD1|NA|TRBJ1-2
CSVEGTGGYYGYTF
TGCAGCGTTGAAGGGACAGGGGGCTACTATGGCTACACCTTC
>TRBV29-1|TRBD2|NA|TRBJ2-3
CSVGSGSTDTQYF
TGCAGCGTAGGTAGCGGGTCGACAGATACGCAGTATTTT
>TRBV24-1|NA|NA|TRBJ2-4
CATSDSDRNIQYF
TGTGCCACCAGTGACTCCGACAGAAACATTCAGTACTTC
>TRBV6-6|TRBD1|NA|TRBJ1-4
CASSRTGQGAPPEKLFF
TGTGCCAGCAGTCGAACCGGACAGGGGGCCCCCCCGGAAAAACTGTTTTTT
>TRBV14|TRBD1|NA|TRBJ2-7
CASSQAGTAYEQYF
TGTGCCAGCAGCCAAGCCGGGACAGCCTACGAGCAGTACTTC
>TRBV5-1|TRBD1|NA|TRBJ2-1
CASSPTTGNEQFF
TGCGCCAGCAGCCCCACGACAGGGAATGAGCAGTTCTTC
>TRBV24-1|NA|NA|TRBJ2-3
CATSLRADTQYF
TGTGCCACCAGTCTCCGCGCAGATACGCAGTATTTT
>TRBV7-9|NA|NA|TRBJ2-3
CASSPGQILTDTQYF
TGTGCCAGCAGCCCCGGACAGATCCTCACAGATACGCAGTATTTT
>TRBV7-5|NA|NA|TRBJ2-5
CVRPRTAIVLAGETQYF
TGTGTCAGACCCCGAACGGCAATTGTTCTAGCGGGTGAGACCCAGTACTTC
>TRBV27|NA|NA|TRBJ2-7
CASSLSQGPHYEQYF
TGTGCCAGCAGTTTATCACAGGGTCCTCACTACGAGCAGTACTTC
>TRBV2|TRBD1|NA|TRBJ2-7
CAISEGRGLYEQYF
TGTGCCATTTCGGAGGGCAGGGGGCTATACGAGCAGTACTTC
>TRBV3-1/TRBV3-2|NA|NA|TRBJ1-1
CASSPQGGLTEAFF
TGTGCCAGCAGCCCCCAGGGAGGGCTCACTGAAGCTTTCTTT
>TRBV7-3|NA|NA|TRBJ2-2
CASSLISAGSGELFF
TGTGCCAGCAGCTTAATCAGTGCCGGGTCTGGGGAGCTGTTTTTT
>TRBV9|NA|few|TRBJ2-4
CASSRTYTNIQYF
TGTGCCAGCAGCCGCACGTACACAAACATTCAGTACTTC
>TRBV4-2|NA|NA|TRBJ1-1
CASSQEWGGTEAFF
TGTGCCAGCAGCCAAGAGTGGGGCGGCACTGAAGCTTTCTTT
>TRBV7-6|NA|NA|TRBJ1-5
CASSLAPDRYQPQHF
TGTGCCAGCAGCTTAGCCCCGGACAGATATCAGCCCCAGCATTTT
>TRBV4-1|NA|NA|TRBJ2-4
CASSQGALGFAKNIQYF
TGCGCCAGCAGCCAAGGGGCCCTGGGCTTTGCCAAAAACATTCAGTACTTC
>TRBV27|NA|NA|TRBJ1-1
CASSTGHGRTEAFF
TGTGCCAGCAGTACGGGACATGGCAGGACTGAAGCTTTCTTT
>TRBV27|NA|NA|TRBJ2-7
CASSFTLAAAAYEQYF
TGTGCCAGCAGTTTCACCCTCGCGGCCGCTGCCTACGAGCAGTACTTC
>TRBV29-1|NA|once|TRBJ1-1
CSVEGRERNTEAFF
TGCAGCGTTGAGGGCAGGGAAAGGAACACTGAAGCTTTCTTT
>TRBV27|NA|NA|TRBJ2-1
CASSLGGTEQFF
TGTGCCAGCAGTTTAGGGGGGACTGAGCAGTTCTTC
>TRBV5-4|NA|NA|TRBJ2-1
CASSFLGGMAKYNEQFF
TGTGCCAGCAGCTTCCTGGGCGGGATGGCGAAATACAATGAGCAATTCTTC
>TRBV11-2|NA|NA|TRBJ2-7
CASSPLGGGRQARPGEQYF
TGTGCCAGCAGCCCGCTCGGTGGGGGACGACAGGCCCGACCGGGCGAGCAGTACTTC
>TRBV24-1|TRBD2|NA|TRBJ2-1
CATSDFSGSVGNEQFF
TGTGCCACCAGTGACTTTAGCGGGAGTGTTGGGAATGAGCAGTTCTTC
>TRBV5-1|NA|NA|TRBJ2-7
CASSEKGGGSYEQYF
TGCGCCAGCAGCGAAAAAGGGGGGGGCTCCTACGAGCAGTACTTC
>TRBV3-1/TRBV3-2|TRBD2|once|TRBJ2-1
CASSPASGRAVNEQFF
TGTGCCAGCAGCCCCGCGAGCGGGAGGGCCGTAAATGAGCAGTTCTTC
>TRBV6-5|NA|NA|TRBJ2-7
CASSYSGQGEGYEQYF
TGTGCCAGCAGTTACTCGGGACAAGGGGAGGGCTACGAGCAGTACTTC
>TRBV2|TRBD2|NA|TRBJ2-7
CASRGTSGTISYEQYF
TGTGCCAGCAGGGGGACTAGCGGGACCATCAGCTACGAGCAGTACTTC
>TRBV30|NA|NA|TRBJ1-3
CAWSGTGTGNTIYF
TGTGCCTGGAGTGGTACAGGGACTGGAAACACCATATATTTT
>TRBV2|TRBD2|NA|TRBJ2-2
CASSGTSGNTGELFF
TGTGCCAGCAGTGGGACTAGCGGTAACACCGGGGAGCTGTTTTTT
>TRBV9|TRBD1|once|TRBJ1-1
CASSGDRGGTEAFF
TGTGCCAGCAGCGGAGACAGGGGTGGGACTGAAGCTTTCTTT
>TRBV30|NA|NA|TRBJ2-7
CAWSVRGSYEQYF
TGTGCCTGGAGTGTCCGGGGATCCTACGAGCAGTACTTC
>TRBV6-6|TRBD2|few|TRBJ2-1
CASRRRLAGGPMHEQFF
TGTGCCAGCAGACGACGGCTAGCGGGAGGACCTATGCATGAGCAGTTCTTC
>TRBV5-6|TRBD1|NA|TRBJ2-3
CASSSRQGTDTQYF
TGTGCCAGCAGCTCCCGACAGGGTACAGATACGCAGTATTTT
>TRBV28|NA|NA|TRBJ2-1
CASSSDGYNEQFF
TGTGCCAGCAGTAGCGACGGCTACAATGAGCAGTTCTTC
>TRBV4-2|NA|NA|TRBJ2-1
CASSQGTDSIYNEQFF
TGTGCCAGCAGCCAAGGAACCGACTCCATCTACAATGAGCAGTTCTTC
>TRBV28|TRBD1|NA|TRBJ2-1
CASSSIGTGSYNEQFF
TGTGCCAGCAGTTCCATCGGGACAGGGAGCTACAATGAGCAGTTCTTC
>TRBV29-1|TRBD2|NA|TRBJ2-7
CSGPGLAASYEQYF
TGCAGCGGGCCGGGACTAGCGGCCTCCTACGAGCAGTACTTC
>TRBV6-1|NA|NA|TRBJ1-5
CASSTRNQPQHF
TGTGCCAGCAGTACACGCAATCAGCCCCAGCATTTT
>TRBV19|TRBD2|few|TRBJ2-3
CASSIGPLSGITDTQYF
TGTGCCAGTAGTATAGGGCCCCTTAGCGGGATCACAGATACGCAGTATTTT
>TRBV28|NA|NA|TRBJ2-3
CASMERQGAQYF
TGTGCCAGCATGGAGAGGCAAGGTGCGCAGTATTTT
>TRBV29-1|NA|NA|TRBJ1-2
CSTGQGYGYTF
TGCAGCACCGGGCAGGGCTATGGCTACACCTTC
>TRBV19|NA|once|TRBJ1-5
CASSIASGSHQPQHF
TGTGCCAGTAGTATCGCTTCCGGGTCCCATCAGCCCCAGCATTTT
>TRBV10-3|NA|NA|TRBJ2-1
CAISEGVTTGDEQFF
TGTGCCATCAGTGAGGGTGTGACCACAGGCGATGAGCAGTTCTTC
>TRBV7-2|TRBD2|NA|TRBJ2-1
CASSSQGGEGLAEQFF
TGTGCCAGCAGCTCCCAGGGAGGGGAGGGACTAGCGGAGCAGTTCTTC
>TRBV11-2|TRBD1|NA|TRBJ1-5
CASSPGQANQPQHF
TGTGCCAGCAGCCCGGGACAGGCTAATCAGCCCCAGCATTTT
>TRBV11-3|NA|NA|TRBJ2-2
CASSLDGGSPNTGELFF
TGTGCCAGCAGCTTAGATGGTGGTAGCCCGAACACCGGGGAGCTGTTTTTT
>TRBV27|TRBD1|NA|TRBJ1-1
CASSLYGTGDTEAFF
TGTGCCAGCAGTTTATACGGGACAGGGGACACTGAAGCTTTCTTT
>TRBV2|NA|NA|TRBJ2-5
CASREGTAQETQYF
TGTGCCAGCAGGGAGGGGACAGCCCAAGAGACCCAGTACTTC
>TRBV2|TRBD2|NA|TRBJ2-1
CASSAVTSGNEQFF
TGTGCCAGCAGTGCCGTGACTAGCGGCAATGAGCAGTTCTTC
>TRBV29-1|NA|NA|TRBJ2-7
CSVELLGSEQYF
TGCAGCGTTGAACTTCTTGGTAGCGAGCAGTACTTC